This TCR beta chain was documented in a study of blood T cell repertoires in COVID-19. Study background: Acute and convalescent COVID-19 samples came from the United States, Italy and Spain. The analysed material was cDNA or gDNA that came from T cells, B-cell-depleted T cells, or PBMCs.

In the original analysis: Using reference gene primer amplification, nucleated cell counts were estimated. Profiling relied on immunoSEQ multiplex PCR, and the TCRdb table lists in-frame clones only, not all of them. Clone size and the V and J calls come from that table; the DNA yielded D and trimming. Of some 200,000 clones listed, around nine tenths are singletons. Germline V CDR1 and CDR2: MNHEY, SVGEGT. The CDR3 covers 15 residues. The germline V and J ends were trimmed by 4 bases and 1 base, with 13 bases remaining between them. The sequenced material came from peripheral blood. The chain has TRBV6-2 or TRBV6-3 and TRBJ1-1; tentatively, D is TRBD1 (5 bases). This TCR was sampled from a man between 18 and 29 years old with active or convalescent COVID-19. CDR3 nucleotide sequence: TGTGCCAGCAGTTCCGCCTCTACAGGGAACACTGAAGCTTTCTTT. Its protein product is CASSSASTGNTEAFF.